This entry features one T cell receptor (beta chain) sequence. Seattle patients were enrolled while actively infected and followed longitudinally. Study processing details: Amplification of reference gene primers was used by the study to estimate nucleated cell counts. TCRdb keeps only in-frame clones here, not all; method: immunoSEQ multiplex PCR. V, J and clone size reflect that table, while D and trimming were determined from the DNA. Of some 70,000 clones in the sample, 80% to 95% were seen once. This sample stems from a study of blood T cell repertoires in COVID-19. Looking at the study overall: The United States, Italy and Spain were the sources of the acute and convalescent COVID-19 samples. The analysed material was cDNA or gDNA that came from T cells, B-cell-depleted T cells, or PBMCs.

The origin of this receptor is a man in his fifties with COVID-19, enrolled during active disease. Sequencing was performed on peripheral blood.

In DNA, the CDR3 is TGTGCCAGCAGCAAGGGACAGGGCCAGAACACTGAAGCTTTCTTT. It is translated as CASSKGQGQNTEAFF. This rearrangement joins TRBV11-3 to TRBJ1-1, with 9 positions matching TRBD1. The J segment lost 1 base and the V segment lost 5 bases, leaving 5 bases of the junction unmatched. The CDR3 covers 15 residues. CDR1 is SGHNT, CDR2 YENEEA, per germline.